The text below deals with one TCR beta chain. Its recognized antigen is unknown. No quality values exist for individual bases; no much larger clone is one base distant. This sample is drawn from a study of beta chain features in type 1 diabetes (dated by TCRdb to between 2018 and 2020). Concerning the study at large: No differences in mean age, gender distribution, total cell number or subset yield were found between patients and healthy donors. Across all samples, fewer than 110,000,000 sorted cells were examined, and cell number per subset correlated strongly with RNA yield. In the study, TCRB repertoires of sorted circulating CD4+ T cell subsets from recently diagnosed type 1 diabetes patients were compared with those of matched healthy donors. Regulatory and stem cell-like memory subsets were isolated from only 8 patients and roughly 8 healthy donors, whereas naive and central memory subsets came from all 28 donors. Overall study results and their limits: A moderate but significant shortening of TCRB CDR3 length was observed in type 1 diabetes patients in all four CD4+ subsets. The naive, central memory and regulatory TCRB repertoires appeared to resemble one another more closely among patients than among healthy donors. Because cDNA was sequenced instead of genomic DNA, highly expressing activated cells could be over-represented, though the groups showed no difference in activation or CD3 levels. Fewer insertions and more nucleotide deletions at VDJ recombination sites were observed in patients with type 1 diabetes, implying thymic rearrangement abnormalities. Only small numbers of individuals were included in the HLA sub-analyses, which left unresolved whether HLA type had any influence on TCRB rearrangement. PCR might favor shorter templates, but patient and control samples were amplified and corrected together, so any skew would affect both groups equally.

The junction carries 15 bases between V and J, which are trimmed by 4 bases and 3 bases respectively. The CDR3 runs 15 residues from the cysteine to the phenylalanine. Only the CDR3 DNA stays, 45 bases, in frame from base 1. As encoded in the germline V gene (reference sequence), CDR1 is SGHNT while CDR2 is YYREEE. Each donor gave one peripheral blood draw, averaging approximately 120 mL, which was collected into heparinised tubes. A BD FACSAria II was used to sort naive, central memory, regulatory and stem cell-like memory CD4+ T cells with a panel that included CD45RO, CCR7, CD25, CD127, CD95 and CD27. All sorted populations exceeded 95% purity. PBMCs were separated immediately by Lymphoprep density gradient centrifugation and were stained directly, without being cultured. To minimize batch effects, samples were stained and sorted in pairs, one healthy donor with one patient per experiment. All of the isolated RNA was reverse transcribed with the High Capacity cDNA Reverse Transcription Kit, so expressed TCRB transcripts were sequenced. Deep immunoSEQ sequencing was applied to naive, central memory and regulatory T cell samples, giving an average of roughly 3.6 million total reads per sample. Sorted cells were lysed in RLT buffer and RNA was extracted with DNase-treated RNeasy Micro or Mini kits, depending on cell number. To prevent cross-contamination, each cell subset was processed individually, whereas patient and healthy donor samples were processed jointly. The immunoSEQ multiplex PCR was used to amplify TCRB sequences from cDNA, yielding 87-bp fragments that span the CDR3 region. Amplicons were sequenced on the Illumina HiSeq platform. The study's processing was this. PCR bias was computationally corrected using synthetic template baselines, reads within Hamming distance 2 were collapsed, and singletons that could not be merged were discarded. By aligning reads against IMGT, V, D and J genes, CDR3 length, and insertions or deletions at six rearrangement sites were assigned. Within each subset, clonotype counts were normalized to sorted cell number, after which true diversity and Gini coefficients were computed with the tcR R package. The overlap coefficient, calculated on TCRB nucleotide sequences, was used to measure repertoire sharing. Out-of-frame TCRB sequences from naive cells were analyzed as a proxy for the pre-selection repertoire. TCRdb carries this immuneACCESS record with in-frame sequences only. Its versions omit some clonotypes, under half of them owing to an unresolved V gene in the studies checked, with the rest unexplained. V and J calls and clone size are copied from that table; D and trimming were computed from the DNA. Within this sample are 600,000 to 700,000 clones, with 13% of them counted one time only. The ten most abundant clones make up around 0.022% of the sample.

The receptor chain draws on TRBV5-4 and TRBJ2-3, with no D gene named confidently. The receptor was derived from a man aged 18-30 years with type 1 diabetes. What was sequenced was naive CD4+ T cells from blood. This sample's cell subset or site label indicates: true naive CD4+ T cells. The CDR3 sequence is CASSDKQWWTDTQYF. The sequenced DNA is TGTGCCAGCAGCGACAAACAGTGGTGGACAGATACGCAGTATTTT.